These 9 T cell receptor beta chains came from one sample sequenced in a study of STAT5B mutations in CD4+ large granular lymphocyte leukemia. Profiled with immunoSEQ multiplex PCR; TCRdb holds only in-frame clones, not every one. The sample shows nearly 35,000 clones, around nine tenths of them seen only once. The sample was CD4+ T cells from blood buffy coats. The receptors originated from a human donor in good health.

This clone was seen only once. The chain carries TRBV4-3 and TRBJ1-2, with TRBD1 matching 9 bases. J gave up 3 bases and V 0 bases, and 8 bases lay outside the gene matches. The CDR3 sequence is 17 residues long. Germline CDR1 LGHNA, CDR2 YSLEER. The CDR3 DNA reads TGCGCCAGCAGCCAAGACTCCGGGACAGGGTTGGACTATGGCTACACCTTC. Translating it yields CASSQDSGTGLDYGYTF.

V usage is TRBV11-3 and J usage is TRBJ2-2; unclear D gene. The ends were cut back, 5 bases at V and 1 base at J, with 5 bases in the middle. This CDR3 has 13 amino acids. The germline gives CDR1 SGHNT, CDR2 YENEEA. For the CDR3, the DNA is TGTGCCAGCAGCCCAATGAACACCGGGGAGCTGTTTTTT. Protein: CASSPMNTGELFF.

This clone was recorded only once. J is TRBJ2-1 and V is TRBV19; a possible D gene is TRBD1 (6 bases). CDR1 and CDR2 (germline): LNHDA, SQIVND (reference sequence). Trimming removed 3 bases at V and 0 bases at J, with 12 bases between. The CDR3 has 16 amino acids. The CDR3 DNA reads as TGTGCCAGTAGTATGGCCCAGGGGCGCTCCTACAATGAGCAGTTCTTC. Protein product: CASSMAQGRSYNEQFF. The full variable domain, completed using reference TRBV19 and TRBJ2-1, is DGGITQSPKYLFRKEGQNVTLSCEQNLNHDAMYWYRQDPGQGLRLIYYSQIVNDFQKGDIAEGYSVSREKKESFPLTVTSAQKNPTAFYLCASSMAQGRSYNEQFFGPGTRLTVL.

The gene calls are TRBV10-3 and TRBJ2-1, with 9 bases identical to TRBD2. The junction had 5 bases not matched to a gene; V was cut back by 3 bases and J by 2 bases. The CDR3 has 16 amino acids. Germline V gene lookup returns CDR1 ENHRY and CDR2 SYGVKD. The chain's CDR3 is CAISESPSGTYNEQFF. In DNA form, the CDR3 reads TGTGCCATCAGTGAATCGCCTAGCGGGACCTACAATGAGCAGTTCTTC.

V is TRBV5-4 and J is TRBJ2-1; D perhaps matches TRBD1 (5 bases). Germline assignment: CDR1 SGHNT and CDR2 YYREEE (reference sequence). V shed 1 base and J shed 8 bases, with 10 bases lying between them. The CDR3 consists of 13 residues. The chain's CDR3 is CASSLYGADEQFF. As DNA, the CDR3 is TGTGCCAGCAGCTTGTATGGGGCGGATGAGCAGTTCTTC.

The chain joins TRBV27 to TRBJ1-5; D is possibly TRBD1 (6 bases). Trimming removed 6 bases from V and 0 bases from J, with 15 bases in between. The CDR3 sequence is 16 residues long. The V gene's germline CDR1 is MNHEY and CDR2 SMNVEV (reference sequence). The CDR3 DNA reads as TGTGCCAGCAGCAGGACAGCCCCTTATAGCAATCAGCCCCAGCATTTT. It codes for CASSRTAPYSNQPQHF.

The table lists this clone with a count of one. The chain links TRBV27 to TRBJ2-1; D may be TRBD1 or TRBD2 (6 bases each). V lost 6 bases and J lost 4, with 16 bases in between. Germline assignment: CDR1 MNHEY and CDR2 SMNVEV (reference sequence). This CDR3 contains 15 residues. CDR3 sequence (DNA): TGTGCCAGCAGCCAAATGATAGGGGGGTACAATGAGCAGTTCTTC. Amino acid sequence: CASSQMIGGYNEQFF.

V is TRBV7-2 and J is TRBJ2-1; no reliable D call. Germline V CDR1 and CDR2: SGHTA, FQGNSA. This CDR3 contains 12 residues. V lost 5 bases and J 3 bases, leaving 5 bases between the germline ends. The chain's CDR3 is CASSNNYNEQFF. In DNA form, the CDR3 reads TGTGCCAGCAGCAATAACTACAATGAGCAGTTCTTC.

V usage is TRBV29-1 and J usage is TRBJ2-7; 9 bases line up with TRBD1. This CDR3 region has 13 residues. Losses at the gene ends were 8 bases for V and 5 bases for J; bases not matched to a gene: 10. CDR1 SQVTM and CDR2 ANQGSEA come from the germline V gene. The CDR3 nucleotides are TGCAGCTACTCCCGGGACAGGGAACACGAGCAGTACTTC. This translates into CSYSRDREHEQYF.